The 25 T cell receptor beta chains listed next were all sequenced from one sample in a study of beta chain features in type 1 diabetes. These receptors lack a known antigen. Expressed TCRB transcripts were sequenced after all isolated RNA was converted to cDNA. Measured with immunoSEQ multiplex PCR; TCRdb has only the in-frame clones, and not every one. The table lists more than 250,000 clones, 20% of them singletons. Findings of the study overall: Moderate yet significant TCRB CDR3 shortening was seen in Type 1 diabetes patients in all four CD4+ subsets.

The sample comprised naive CD4+ T cells from blood. Every receptor here comes from a woman in her forties with type 1 diabetes.

This clone came up a few times. V gene TRBV7-9 combines with J gene TRBJ2-6; D remains unclear. Germline lookup yields CDR1 SEHNR and CDR2 FQNEAQ (reference sequence). The CDR3 length is 19 residues. Trimming removed 4 bases at V and 0 bases at J, with 19 bases between. The CDR3, as DNA: TGTGCCAGCAGCTCCCTCCTCGGGTTACGAATCTCTGGGGCCAACGTCCTGACTTTC. Residues: CASSSLLGLRISGANVLTF.

This clone has a handful of counts. The genes are TRBV2 and TRBJ1-2; TRBD1 is a possible D gene (5 bases). This CDR3 comprises 12 residues. Germline V gene lookup returns CDR1 SNHLY and CDR2 FYNNEI. V was pared by 4 bases and J by 7 bases, with 10 bases between. CDR3: CASSAGALGYTF. CDR3 nucleotides: TGTGCCAGCAGTGCTGGGGCGCTTGGCTACACCTTC.

In this sample, this clone turned up a few times. The genes are TRBV15 and TRBJ2-7; TRBD2 might be the D (5 bases). The CDR3 totals 15 residues. The germline CDR1 and CDR2 sequences are LNHNV and YYDKDF (reference sequence). Trimming took 9 bases from V and 4 from J, leaving 22 bases between them. The CDR3 DNA reads TGTGCCACAAGTTCCGGGAATAGGAACTTATACGAGCAGTACTTC. Protein product: CATSSGNRNLYEQYF.

This clone turned up a few times. The V call is TRBV29-1, the J call TRBJ2-3; TRBD2 is a possible D gene (6 bases). The CDR3 spans 15 residues. V was pared by 6 bases and J by 4 bases, with 20 bases between. The germline CDR1 and CDR2 sequences are SQVTM and ANQGSEA. The CDR3 here is CSVGTPAGGADTQYF. CDR3 DNA: TGCAGCGTAGGGACTCCTGCAGGAGGAGCAGATACGCAGTATTTT.

The table lists this clone with a few counts. The rearrangement uses TRBV7-3 and TRBJ1-1; D is ambiguous. The CDR3 runs to 13 residues. V was cut by 2 bases and J by 1 base, with 5 bases left in between. Looked up from germline, CDR1 is SGHTA and CDR2 is FQGTGA. CDR3 bases: TGTGCCAGCAGCTTAGCAGAGAACACTGAAGCTTTCTTT. It encodes CASSLAENTEAFF.

This chain links TRBV4-1 with TRBJ1-1, with TRBD1 as a possible D gene (6 bases). V lost 6 bases, J lost 11 bases, and 19 bases lay in between. CDR1 MGHRA and CDR2 YSYEKL come from the germline V gene. The CDR3 consists of 13 residues. CDR3 region: CASRYEPSRGAFF. For the CDR3, the DNA is TGCGCCAGCAGATACGAGCCATCGAGGGGGGCTTTCTTT.

The genes are TRBV6-5 and TRBJ2-1, with TRBD1 matching 7 bases. Germline-derived CDR1 and CDR2 are MNHEY and SVGAGI. The trim removed 10 bases at V and 9 bases at J, leaving 15 bases unmatched. The CDR3 runs to 14 residues. The CDR3, as DNA: TGTGCCACGGGGAAAGGGGGCATACAGGGTGAGCAGTTCTTC. Protein: CATGKGGIQGEQFF.

This rearrangement joins TRBV7-9 to TRBJ1-1; D remains unclear. Trimming took off 1 base at V and 12 bases at J, with 15 bases between the two ends. Looked up from germline, CDR1 is SEHNR and CDR2 is FQNEAQ (reference sequence). This CDR3 comprises 13 residues. The CDR3 sequence: CASSLDELGRTFF. The CDR3 nucleotides are TGTGCCAGCAGCTTAGACGAACTGGGCAGAACTTTCTTT.

The sample holds a few counts of this clone. The chain couples TRBV5-4 to TRBJ2-7; 8 nucleotides agree with TRBD1. This CDR3 contains 15 residues. J lost 3 bases, V lost 3 bases, and 8 bases had no gene match. Germline V CDR1 and CDR2: SGHNT, YYREEE (reference sequence). CDR3 sequence: CASSSGQGRGYEQYF. The CDR3 DNA follows: TGTGCCAGCAGCTCCGGACAGGGAAGGGGCTACGAGCAGTACTTC.

The chain links TRBV30 to TRBJ1-5; maybe TRBD1 (5 bases). The germline V and J ends were trimmed by 3 bases and 1 base, with 22 bases remaining between them. Germline V lookup: CDR1 GTSNPN, CDR2 SVGIG (reference sequence). The CDR3 is 18 residues long. CDR3 amino acids: CAWSPRGDPRLSNQPQHF. CDR3 sequence (DNA): TGTGCCTGGAGCCCCCGGGGGGACCCACGGTTGAGCAATCAGCCCCAGCATTTT.

The rearrangement uses TRBV11-3 and TRBJ2-1; 12 nucleotides match TRBD2. The CDR3 is 17 residues long. The junction had 9 bases not matched to a gene; V was cut back by 0 bases and J by 9 bases. Germline V gives CDR1 SGHNT, CDR2 YENEEA. The CDR3 coding sequence is TGTGCCAGCAGCTTAGACCGACTAGCGGGAGTAGCCGGTGAGCAGTTCTTC. Translating gives CASSLDRLAGVAGEQFF.

This clone was counted a few times. This sequence joins TRBV7-2 and TRBJ2-7; TRBD1 matches 7 bases. From germline, CDR1 is SGHTA and CDR2 FQGNSA. There are 14 residues in the CDR3. Losses at the gene ends were 4 bases for V and 4 bases for J; bases not matched to a gene: 7. The CDR3 coding sequence is TGTGCCAGCAGCTCCTCTAACAGGGGTTACGAGCAGTACTTC. Its protein product is CASSSSNRGYEQYF.

In its sample, this clone was seen a few times. The rearrangement links TRBV7-2 to TRBJ1-1; TRBD1 matches at 9 bases. The V gene's germline CDR1 is SGHTA and CDR2 FQGNSA. With 7 bases clipped from V and 5 bases from J, the junction kept 14 bases outside the gene matches. CDR3 length: 16 residues. This chain's CDR3 is CASNFGNRGRRTEAFF. DNA for the CDR3: TGTGCCAGCAATTTCGGTAACAGGGGGCGCAGGACTGAAGCTTTCTTT.

This rearrangement joins TRBV4-1 to TRBJ2-7; the D gene is possibly TRBD1 (5 bases). CDR3 size: 15 residues. From germline, CDR1 is MGHRA and CDR2 YSYEKL. V lost 3 bases and J 3 bases, leaving 15 bases between the germline ends. The DNA of the CDR3 is TGCGCCAGCAGCCAGGCAGACAGTTACGGCTACGAGCAGTACTTC. Its protein is CASSQADSYGYEQYF.

This clone came up a few times. Different DNA sequences within this sample yield the same CDR3. The V and J genes are TRBV9 and TRBJ2-2; a weak D match, TRBD2 (5 bases). CDR1 SGDLS and CDR2 YYNGEE come from the germline V gene. V was trimmed by 0 bases and J by 6 bases, leaving 6 bases between them. The CDR3 has 13 amino acids. The CDR3 DNA is TGTGCCAGCAGCGTAGTCGGGGCCGGGGAGCTGTTTTTT. As protein: CASSVVGAGELFF.

J is TRBJ1-6 and V is TRBV7-2; 7 bases fit TRBD1. The CDR3 is made up of 16 amino acids. V shed 2 bases and J 8 bases; nucleotides not matched to a gene: 9. In germline, CDR1 is SGHTA, CDR2 FQGNSA. The CDR3, as DNA: TGTGCCAGCAGCTTATGGCAACAGGGGCTAGATTCACCCCTCCACTTT. Translation gives CASSLWQQGLDSPLHF.

This chain connects TRBV20-1 to TRBJ2-1, with a possible D match to TRBD1 (5 bases). The CDR3 is 10 residues long. Germline CDR1 DFQATT, CDR2 SNEGSKA (reference sequence). In nucleotides, the CDR3 is TGCAGCCCTTGGTGGGGCCACGCGTTCTTC. The encoded protein is CSPWWGHAFF.

Here the CDR3 DNA reads TGTGCCAGCAGCTTGGAGGGGATCCCTTCCGAGCAGTACTTC. It is translated as CASSLEGIPSEQYF. The gene calls are TRBV7-9 and TRBJ2-7; D perhaps matches TRBD2 (6 bases). Trimming shortened V by 3 bases and J by 6 bases, and 15 bases separated the two germline ends. Germline V gene data show CDR1 as SEHNR and CDR2 as FQNEAQ (reference sequence). The CDR3 is 14 residues long. Full variable domain (outside the CDR3, taken from reference TRBV7-9 and TRBJ2-7): DTGVSQNPRHKITKRGQNVTFRCDPISEHNRLYWYRQTLGQGPEFLTYFQNEAQLEKSRLLSDRFSAERPKGSFSTLEIQRTEQGDSAMYLCASSLEGIPSEQYFGPGTRLTVT.

This clone has only a few counts. V is TRBV7-2 and J is TRBJ2-5; D is unresolved. V shed 4 bases and J shed 5 bases, with 17 bases lying between them. Looked up from germline, CDR1 is SGHTA and CDR2 is FQGNSA. The length of the CDR3 is 15 residues. The CDR3 loop is CASSSLHFYGETQYF. As DNA, the CDR3 is TGTGCCAGCAGCTCCCTCCACTTTTACGGGGAGACCCAGTACTTC. The full variable domain, completed using reference TRBV7-2 and TRBJ2-5, is GAGVSQSPSNKVTEKGKDVELRCDPISGHTALYWYRQSLGQGLEFLIYFQGNSAPDKSGLPSDRFSAERTGGSVSTLTIQRTQQEDSAVYLCASSSLHFYGETQYFGPGTRLLVL.

The V gene is TRBV7-2, the J gene TRBJ2-7; no definite D call. The length of the CDR3 is 13 residues. V lost 4 bases and J 2 bases, leaving 9 bases between the germline ends. CDR1 and CDR2 from the germline V gene are SGHTA and FQGNSA. CDR3 loop: CASSSPPTYEQYF. CDR3 sequence (DNA): TGTGCCAGCAGCTCCCCCCCAACCTACGAGCAGTACTTC.

V usage is TRBV2 and J usage is TRBJ1-2, with D perhaps matching TRBD1 (5 bases). V was pared by 5 bases and J by 1 base, with 5 bases between. Germline V lookup: CDR1 SNHLY, CDR2 FYNNEI. The CDR3 covers 12 residues. The DNA of the CDR3 is TGTGCCAGCAGTCAGGGTAACTATGGCTACACCTTC. As protein: CASSQGNYGYTF.

In this sample, this clone turned up a few times. The rearrangement joins TRBV29-1 to TRBJ2-4; tentative D call: TRBD1 (6 bases). This CDR3 contains 14 residues. V dropped 7 bases and J dropped 8 bases, with 21 bases sitting between them. Per germline, CDR1 SQVTM and CDR2 ANQGSEA. The CDR3 coding sequence is TGCAGCGCCACAGGGATCGGAATGTTAGACATTCAGTACTTC. As protein: CSATGIGMLDIQYF.

This clone was seen more than once but under ten times. The V and J genes are TRBV18 and TRBJ2-2; D call uncertain. Trimming took off 2 bases at V and 2 bases at J, with 6 bases between the two ends. The CDR3 spans 14 residues. The germline CDR1 and CDR2 sequences are KGHSH and LQKENI. The chain's CDR3 is CASSPDTNTGELFF. DNA for the CDR3: TGTGCCAGCTCACCAGACACCAACACCGGGGAGCTGTTTTTT.

The rearrangement uses TRBV7-9 and TRBJ1-5; 8 positions agree with TRBD1. This CDR3 spans 14 amino acids. Germline V gene data show CDR1 as SEHNR and CDR2 as FQNEAQ (reference sequence). Unmatched junction bases numbered 2, after V lost 1 base and J lost 6 bases. The CDR3 here is CASSLDRGSQPQHF. The CDR3 bases are TGTGCCAGCAGCTTAGACAGGGGGAGTCAGCCCCAGCATTTT. The full variable domain, rest sourced from reference TRBV7-9 and TRBJ1-5, is DTGVSQNPRHKITKRGQNVTFRCDPISEHNRLYWYRQTLGQGPEFLTYFQNEAQLEKSRLLSDRFSAERPKGSFSTLEIQRTEQGDSAMYLCASSLDRGSQPQHFGDGTRLSIL.

J is TRBJ2-5 and V is TRBV9; a weak D match, TRBD2 (6 bases). The germline V and J ends were trimmed by 0 bases and 4 bases, with 13 bases remaining between them. The germline CDR1 and CDR2 sequences are SGDLS and YYNGEE. This CDR3 is built from 15 residues. The CDR3: CASSVATTSGETQYF. The DNA of the CDR3 is TGTGCCAGCAGCGTAGCTACGACTAGTGGAGAGACCCAGTACTTC.